The source of this TCR beta chain is a study of blood T cell repertoires in COVID-19. Germline values: CDR1 SGHRS, CDR2 YFSETQ. The CDR3 has 20 residues. V trimming: 4 bases; J trimming: 2 bases; junction bases outside the gene matches: 20. Authors' methods: Reference gene primer amplification gave estimated nucleated cell counts. Generated by immunoSEQ multiplex PCR, the TCRdb table keeps only in-frame clones and is missing some. D and trimming come from the DNA, and the V and J calls and clone size come from that table. Of a few hundred thousand clones listed, roughly 90% are singletons. Sequences were obtained from peripheral blood. The sequence came from a woman aged 60 to 75 with COVID-19, enrolled during active disease. V and J are TRBV5-1 and TRBJ2-5, with 10 nucleotides matching TRBD2. CDR3 nucleotides: TGCGCCAGCAGCCGGGTCCGGGGTGTTCTAGCGGGGGACCTACAAGAGACCCAGTACTTC. The encoded protein is CASSRVRGVLAGDLQETQYF.